The subject of this entry is one TCR beta chain. Looked up from germline, CDR1 is SGHRS and CDR2 is YFSETQ. This CDR3 comprises 13 residues. V lost 2 bases, J lost 10 bases, and 7 bases stayed unmatched. This record comes from a study of blood T cell repertoires in COVID-19. Study-level information: The origin of the acute and convalescent COVID-19 samples was the United States, Italy and Spain.

As handled by the study authors: Reference gene primer amplification yielded estimated nucleated cell counts. Measured with immunoSEQ multiplex PCR; TCRdb has only the in-frame clones, and not every one. V and J calls and clone size follow that table, whereas D and trimming were derived from the DNA. The table lists 160,000 or so clones, 87% of them singletons. This chain connects TRBV5-1 to TRBJ2-7; 9 bases match TRBD2. The sequence derives from a woman in her forties or fifties with acute or convalescent COVID-19. The sequenced material came from peripheral blood. The CDR3 sequence is CASSLGREGTQYF. The CDR3 nucleotides read TGCGCCAGCAGCTTAGGGCGGGAGGGAACCCAGTACTTC.